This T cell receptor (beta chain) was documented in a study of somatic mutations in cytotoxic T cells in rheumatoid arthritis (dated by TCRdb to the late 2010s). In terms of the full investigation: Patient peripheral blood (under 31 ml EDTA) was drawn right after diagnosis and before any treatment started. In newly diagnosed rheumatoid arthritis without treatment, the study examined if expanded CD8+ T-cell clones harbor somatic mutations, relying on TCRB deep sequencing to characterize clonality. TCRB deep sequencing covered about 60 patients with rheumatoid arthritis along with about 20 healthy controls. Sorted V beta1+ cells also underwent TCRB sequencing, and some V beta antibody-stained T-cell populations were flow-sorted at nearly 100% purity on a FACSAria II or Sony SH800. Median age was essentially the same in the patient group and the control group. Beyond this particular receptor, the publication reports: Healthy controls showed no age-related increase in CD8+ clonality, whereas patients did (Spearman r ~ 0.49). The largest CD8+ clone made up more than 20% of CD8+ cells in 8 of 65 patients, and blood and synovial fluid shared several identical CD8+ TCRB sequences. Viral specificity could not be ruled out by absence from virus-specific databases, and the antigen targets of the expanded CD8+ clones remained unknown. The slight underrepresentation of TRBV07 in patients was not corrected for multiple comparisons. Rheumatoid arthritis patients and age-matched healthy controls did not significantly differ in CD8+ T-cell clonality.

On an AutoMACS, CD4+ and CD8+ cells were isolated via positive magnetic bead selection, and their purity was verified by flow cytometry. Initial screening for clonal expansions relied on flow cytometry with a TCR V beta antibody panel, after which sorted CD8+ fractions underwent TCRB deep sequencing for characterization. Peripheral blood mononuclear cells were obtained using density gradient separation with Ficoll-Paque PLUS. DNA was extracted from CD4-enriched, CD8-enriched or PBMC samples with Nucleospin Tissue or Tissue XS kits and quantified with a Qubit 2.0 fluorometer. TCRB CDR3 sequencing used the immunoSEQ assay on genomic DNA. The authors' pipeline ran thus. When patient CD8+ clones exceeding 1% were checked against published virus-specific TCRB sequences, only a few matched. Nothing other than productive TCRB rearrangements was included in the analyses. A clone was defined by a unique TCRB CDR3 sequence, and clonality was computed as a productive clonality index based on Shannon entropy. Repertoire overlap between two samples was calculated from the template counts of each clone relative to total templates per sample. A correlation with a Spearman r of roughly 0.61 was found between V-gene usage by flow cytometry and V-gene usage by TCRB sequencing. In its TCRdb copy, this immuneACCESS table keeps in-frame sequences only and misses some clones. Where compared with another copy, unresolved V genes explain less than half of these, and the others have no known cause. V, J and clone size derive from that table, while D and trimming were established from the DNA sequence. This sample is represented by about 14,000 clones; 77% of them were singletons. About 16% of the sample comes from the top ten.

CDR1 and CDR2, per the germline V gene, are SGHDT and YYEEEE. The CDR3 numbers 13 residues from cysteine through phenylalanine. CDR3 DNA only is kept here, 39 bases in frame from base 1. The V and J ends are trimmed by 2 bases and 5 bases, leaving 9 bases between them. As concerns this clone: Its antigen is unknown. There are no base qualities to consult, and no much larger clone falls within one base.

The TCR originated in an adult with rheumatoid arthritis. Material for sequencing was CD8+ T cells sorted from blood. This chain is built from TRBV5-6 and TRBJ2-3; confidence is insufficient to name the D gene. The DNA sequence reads TGTGCCAGCAGCTTCCAAAGAGGAGATACGCAGTATTTT. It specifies CASSFQRGDTQYF.